Below, 22 T cell receptor beta chains from the same sample are listed, as sequenced in a study of cytomegalovirus exposure and HLA in healthy donors. In the PCR, 60 Vbeta and 13 Jbeta primers were used. Using immunoSEQ multiplex PCR, the repertoire was profiled, and TCRdb retains in-frame clones only, with some absent. This sample's clone table lists under 85,000 clones. Sample: PBMCs. The receptors come from a boy under 18 in good health and CMV-seronegative.

This chain joins TRBV9 and TRBJ2-5, with TRBD2 identical over 7 bases. Trimming removed 0 bases from V and 1 base from J; junction bases left unmatched: 9. The CDR3 is 17 amino acids. Germline CDR1 and CDR2: SGDLS and YYNGEE. DNA for the CDR3: TGTGCCAGCAGCGTAGACCCCCCCGGGACTACCCAAGAGACCCAGTACTTC. This encodes CASSVDPPGTTQETQYF.

V gene TRBV7-8 combines with J gene TRBJ1-4; possibly TRBD1 for D (6 bases). There are 17 residues in the CDR3. Germline V gene data show CDR1 as SGHVS and CDR2 as FQNEAQ. Trimming left V 0 bases short and J 4 bases short, with 15 bases between. CDR3 amino acids: CASSLAGGGDLNEKLFF. The CDR3 bases are TGTGCCAGCAGCTTAGCGGGAGGGGGGGACCTTAATGAAAAACTGTTTTTT. Supplemented by reference TRBV7-8 and TRBJ1-4, the full variable domain reads GAGVSQSPRYKVAKRGQDVALRCDPISGHVSLFWYQQALGQGPEFLTYFQNEAQLDKSGLPSDRFFAERPEGSVSTLKIQRTQQEDSAVYLCASSLAGGGDLNEKLFFGSGTQLSVL.

The chain combines TRBV6-1 with TRBJ1-1, with a weak D call TRBD1 (5 bases). V lost 6 bases and J lost 2, with 16 bases in between. CDR1 and CDR2 from the germline V gene are MNHNS and SASEGT. CDR3 size: 15 residues. The CDR3 DNA is TGTGCCAGCAGCGCCCGGACACATGGAAACACTGAAGCTTTCTTT. It specifies CASSARTHGNTEAFF.

The V call is TRBV15, the J call TRBJ1-5; no definite D call. CDR1 is LNHNV, CDR2 YYDKDF, per germline (reference sequence). This CDR3 has 14 amino acids. V was shortened by 1 base and J by 6 bases, with 10 bases between the two germline ends. In DNA, the CDR3 is TGTGCCACCAGCAGAGGGGAGGGAGGTCAGCCCCAGCATTTT. It is translated as CATSRGEGGQPQHF.

In the case of this clone: Its ends do not fully match the called genes, so a read error is possible. The rearrangement links TRBV5-1 to TRBJ1-1, with TRBD1 matching 9 bases. CDR1 SGHRS and CDR2 YFSETQ come from the germline V gene. The CDR3 is 14 amino acids. CDR3 nucleotides: TGCGCCACCACGGCCTTGGACAGGGGCACTGAAGATTTCTTT. Protein sequence: CATTALDRGTEDFF.

The gene calls are TRBV6-5 and TRBJ1-1; D ambiguous. Germline V CDR1 and CDR2: MNHEY, SVGAGI. The CDR3 is 11 residues long. Trimming took 7 bases from V and 5 from J, leaving 8 bases between them. The CDR3 sequence: CASMIRTEAFF. DNA of the CDR3: TGTGCCAGCATGATTCGGACTGAAGCTTTCTTT.

The chain recombines TRBV19 with TRBJ2-1; D ambiguous. Germline assignment: CDR1 LNHDA and CDR2 SQIVND (reference sequence). The V end was cut by 3 bases, the J end by 0 bases, with 9 bases between. The CDR3 is 15 residues long. The chain's CDR3 is CASSISLSSYNEQFF. CDR3 in DNA: TGTGCCAGTAGTATTTCATTGAGCTCCTACAATGAGCAGTTCTTC.

This sequence joins TRBV6-5 and TRBJ2-7, with 9 bases that match TRBD1. J was trimmed by 1 base and V by 4 bases; bases with no gene match: 5. The CDR3 runs to 15 residues. Germline loops: CDR1 MNHEY, CDR2 SVGAGI. As DNA, the CDR3 is TGTGCCAGCAGTTCCTGGACAGGGGTATCCTACGAGCAGTACTTC. Translated: CASSSWTGVSYEQYF.

The chain uses TRBV5-6 and TRBJ1-5; TRBD1 aligns across 8 bases. Germline loops: CDR1 SGHDT, CDR2 YYEEEE. The V gene end was trimmed by 2 bases and the J gene end by 1 base; junction bases not matched to a gene: 5. The CDR3 has 16 amino acids. The CDR3 DNA follows: TGTGCCAGCAGCTTAGGACAGGGACGAAGCAATCAGCCCCAGCATTTT. Protein: CASSLGQGRSNQPQHF.

V usage is TRBV5-5 and J usage is TRBJ2-7; possibly TRBD1 for D (5 bases). Germline-derived CDR1 and CDR2 are SGHKS and YYEKEE (reference sequence). Trimming pared 1 base from V and 5 bases from J, leaving 19 bases between. This CDR3 is built from 16 residues. The CDR3 DNA reads TGTGCCAGCAGCTTGCTAATAGGGGCAGACCTTGACGAGCAGTACTTC. This codes for CASSLLIGADLDEQYF.

The rearrangement links TRBV5-1 to TRBJ2-2; 7 bases map to TRBD2. V was pared by 0 bases and J by 1 base, with 3 bases of the junction left unmatched. The germline V gene has CDR1 SGHRS and CDR2 YFSETQ. This CDR3 contains 16 residues. CDR3: CASSLAGGRNTGELFF. The CDR3 nucleotides read TGCGCCAGCAGCTTGGCTGGCGGGAGGAACACCGGGGAGCTGTTTTTT.

This rearrangement joins TRBV6-5 to TRBJ1-4; D not certain. CDR1 is MNHEY and CDR2 is SVGAGI in the germline V gene. The length of the CDR3 is 15 residues. V lost 0 bases and J 8 bases, leaving 13 bases between the germline ends. CDR3 in amino acids: CASSYSRSPGEKLFF. The CDR3 coding sequence is TGTGCCAGCAGTTACTCGAGATCGCCGGGAGAAAAACTGTTTTTT.

The chain has TRBV11-2 and TRBJ1-1; no clear D. The CDR3 is 12 residues long. V dropped 5 bases and J dropped 1 base, with 5 bases sitting between them. Germline V gene sequence: CDR1 SGHAT, CDR2 FQNNGV. The DNA of the CDR3 is TGTGCCAGCAGCCCACAGAACACTGAAGCTTTCTTT. It encodes CASSPQNTEAFF.

The chain is built from TRBV4-1 and TRBJ2-7; possible D gene TRBD1, 6 bases. V gave up 4 bases and J gave up 7 bases, with 17 bases separating them. Germline V gene lookup returns CDR1 MGHRA and CDR2 YSYEKL. The CDR3 runs to 14 residues. The CDR3 sequence: CASSPFEGEGEQYF. The CDR3 DNA reads TGCGCCAGCAGCCCCTTTGAGGGGGAAGGAGAGCAGTACTTC.

The chain employs TRBV6-5 and TRBJ1-2, with D maybe TRBD1 (5 bases). In germline, CDR1 is MNHEY, CDR2 SVGAGI. CDR3 length equals 15 residues. Deletions cut 7 bases from V and 2 bases from J, with 17 bases between. CDR3 nucleotide sequence: TGTGCCAGCACACTCACTGGGGGGATCAACTATGGCTACACCTTC. Residues: CASTLTGGINYGYTF.

The chain combines TRBV7-9 with TRBJ2-5; D not certain. The CDR3 contains 14 residues. Germline-derived CDR1 and CDR2 are SEHNR and FQNEAQ (reference sequence). Trimming cost V 3 bases and J 5 bases, with 13 bases left between them. Here the CDR3 reads CASSFGVETETQYF. In nucleotides, the CDR3 is TGTGCCAGCAGCTTCGGTGTAGAAACGGAGACCCAGTACTTC.

The gene calls are TRBV30 and TRBJ2-7, with TRBD1 as a possible D gene (5 bases). This CDR3 spans 14 amino acids. CDR1 is GTSNPN, CDR2 SVGIG, per germline (reference sequence). Between the trimmed V and J ends, which lost 8 bases and 9 bases, there was a span of 26 bases. CDR3 DNA sequence: TGTGCCCGATCAGGTGGAGAAGGGGCTGAGCGGCAGTACTTC. Amino acid sequence: CARSGGEGAERQYF.

V gene TRBV5-4 combines with J gene TRBJ1-1; 10 positions match TRBD1. After removal of 3 bases from V and 2 bases from J, the junction contained 4 bases not matched to a gene. The CDR3 sequence is 15 residues long. The V gene's germline CDR1 is SGHNT and CDR2 YYREEE (reference sequence). CDR3 amino acids: CASSSGQGINTEAFF. CDR3 sequence (DNA): TGTGCCAGCAGCTCGGGACAGGGGATTAACACTGAAGCTTTCTTT.

This chain uses TRBV30 with TRBJ2-5, with D perhaps matching TRBD2 (5 bases). The CDR3 has 14 amino acids. Germline assignment: CDR1 GTSNPN and CDR2 SVGIG (reference sequence). The ends were cut back, 2 bases at V and 3 bases at J, with 13 bases in the middle. CDR3 coding DNA: TGTGCCTGGAGTATGCGGGTCTACAAAGAGACCCAGTACTTC. It specifies CAWSMRVYKETQYF.

This clone is labeled medium-sized (0.01 to 0.1%) based on frequency. The chain is built from TRBV5-1 and TRBJ2-1; 8 bases fit TRBD1. The CDR3 is 15 amino acids. Trimming took 3 bases from V and 13 from J; bases not matched to a gene: 15. CDR1 is SGHRS and CDR2 is YFSETQ in the germline V gene. The CDR3 reads CASSSGQGREDPQFF. CDR3 bases: TGCGCCAGCAGCTCAGGACAGGGAAGAGAGGATCCCCAGTTCTTC.

The chain links TRBV7-9 to TRBJ1-4, with 8 bases aligning to TRBD1. The V gene end was trimmed by 3 bases and the J gene end by 5 bases; junction bases not matched to a gene: 2. Germline CDR1 is SEHNR and CDR2 is FQNEAQ (reference sequence). The CDR3 length is 14 residues. The CDR3 coding sequence is TGTGCCAGCAGCTTCGGGACAGGAAATGAAAAACTGTTTTTT. It yields the protein CASSFGTGNEKLFF.

The chain recombines TRBV4-2 with TRBJ2-3; D possibly corresponds to TRBD2 (6 bases). Germline values: CDR1 LGHNA, CDR2 YNFKEQ. V lost 5 bases, J lost 1 base, and 22 bases lay in between. This CDR3 is built from 18 residues. CDR3: CASSKKAVGREGTDTQYF. In DNA form, the CDR3 reads TGTGCCAGCAGCAAAAAGGCGGTCGGGCGGGAAGGCACAGATACGCAGTATTTT.